This T cell receptor beta chain was documented in a study of pediatric ulcerative colitis. Rectal tissue came from one to two pinch biopsies taken at colonoscopy. V shed 4 bases and J 4 bases; nucleotides not matched to a gene: 3. Germline CDR1 MNHEY, CDR2 SVGAGI. This CDR3 has 13 residues. General study findings and limits: Compared with controls, ulcerative colitis showed greater blood-rectum clone sharing. Rectal pinch biopsies may have included blood-derived T cells, especially in patients with overt colitis. Rectal repertoires separated controls, mild-moderate and acute severe colitis.

As concerns this clone: Its antigen is unidentified.

Sequencing was at survey level. Assay: immunoSEQ multiplex PCR; the TCRdb copy retains only in-frame clones and omits some. The sample shows some 15,000 clones, about 80% of them seen only once. This chain uses TRBV6-5 with TRBJ2-7; TRBD1 agrees at 8 bases. The specimen was gut tissue. The source of this sequence is a boy aged 5-17 years who was a control in a study of pediatric ulcerative colitis. CDR3 DNA sequence: TGTGCCAGCAGTTTCACAGGGGGATACGAGCAGTACTTC. It specifies CASSFTGGYEQYF.